These T cell receptor beta chains were read from a single sample in a study of beta chain features in type 1 diabetes. Produced via immunoSEQ multiplex PCR; TCRdb's table is partial and in-frame only. The sample contains more than 350,000 clones, roughly 10% of which appear only once. Sequenced: naive CD4+ T cells from blood. The receptor source for this set is a woman younger than 35 in good health. CDR3s leave out the opening cysteine and the closing phenylalanine or tryptophan. The D gene is left open where the match is weak.

CDR3: ASSLLGTGEHNEQF
V: TRBV27
D: TRBD1
length: 14
J: TRBJ2-1

CDR3: STDRAVDTEAF
V: TRBV29-1
D: TRBD1
length: 11
J: TRBJ1-1

CDR3: AARRSYYYEQY
V: TRBV15
D: -
length: 11
J: TRBJ2-7

CDR3: ASSRAWLCRPQH
V: TRBV25-1
D: -
length: 12
J: TRBJ1-5

CDR3: AWSQDTTDTQY
V: TRBV30
D: -
length: 11
J: TRBJ2-3

CDR3: ASSLGTGGGELF
V: TRBV7-2
D: -
length: 12
J: TRBJ2-2

CDR3: ASSQDTGTSYGYT
V: TRBV4-2
D: -
length: 13
J: TRBJ1-2

CDR3: ASSISLIDEQF
V: TRBV19
D: -
length: 11
J: TRBJ2-1

CDR3: AWSWGQGYEQY
V: TRBV30
D: TRBD1
length: 11
J: TRBJ2-7

CDR3: ASSQSSGVAKNIQY
V: TRBV4-2
D: TRBD2
length: 14
J: TRBJ2-4

CDR3: ASAGGGHTDTQY
V: TRBV7-3
D: TRBD2
length: 12
J: TRBJ2-3

CDR3: ASSPSGGTYNEQF
V: TRBV7-3
D: TRBD2
length: 13
J: TRBJ2-1

CDR3: ASSLSSRAQETQY
V: TRBV27
D: -
length: 13
J: TRBJ2-5

CDR3: ASSLTGTITDTQY
V: TRBV7-3
D: TRBD2
length: 13
J: TRBJ2-3